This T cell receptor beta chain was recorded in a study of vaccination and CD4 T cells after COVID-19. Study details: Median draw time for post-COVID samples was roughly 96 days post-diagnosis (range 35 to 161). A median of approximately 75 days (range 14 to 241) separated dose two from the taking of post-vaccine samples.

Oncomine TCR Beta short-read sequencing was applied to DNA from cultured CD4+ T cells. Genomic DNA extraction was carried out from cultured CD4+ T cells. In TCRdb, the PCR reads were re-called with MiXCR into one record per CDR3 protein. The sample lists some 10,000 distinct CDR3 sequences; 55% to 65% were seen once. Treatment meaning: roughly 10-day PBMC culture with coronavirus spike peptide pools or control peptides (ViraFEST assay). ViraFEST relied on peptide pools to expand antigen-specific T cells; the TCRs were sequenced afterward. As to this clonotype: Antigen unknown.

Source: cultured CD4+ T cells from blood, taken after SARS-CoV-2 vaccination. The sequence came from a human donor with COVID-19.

DNA for the CDR3: TGCAGTGCTAGAGACCCTTTCCAGGCGACTAACTATGGCTACACCTTC. This translates into CSARDPFQATNYGYTF. The chain links TRBV20-1 to TRBJ1-2; no reliable D call. Germline V gene sequence: CDR1 DFQATT, CDR2 SNEGSKA (reference sequence). V was pared by 0 bases and J by 0 bases, with 14 bases between. The CDR3 is 16 residues long.